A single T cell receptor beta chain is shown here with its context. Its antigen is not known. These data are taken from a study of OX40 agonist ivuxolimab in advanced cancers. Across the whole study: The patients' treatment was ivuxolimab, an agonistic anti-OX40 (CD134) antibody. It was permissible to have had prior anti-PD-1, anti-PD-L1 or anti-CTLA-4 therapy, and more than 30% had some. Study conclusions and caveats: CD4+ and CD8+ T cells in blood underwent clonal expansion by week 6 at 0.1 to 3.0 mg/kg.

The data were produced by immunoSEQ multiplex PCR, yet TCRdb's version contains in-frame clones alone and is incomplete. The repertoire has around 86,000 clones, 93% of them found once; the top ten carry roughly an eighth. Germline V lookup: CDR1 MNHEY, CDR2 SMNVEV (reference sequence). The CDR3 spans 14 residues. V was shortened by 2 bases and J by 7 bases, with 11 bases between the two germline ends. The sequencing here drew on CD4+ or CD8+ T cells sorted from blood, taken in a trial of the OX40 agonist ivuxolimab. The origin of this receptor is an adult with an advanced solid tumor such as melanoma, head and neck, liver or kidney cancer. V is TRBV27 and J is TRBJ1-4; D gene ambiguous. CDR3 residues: CASSLGQGIEKLFF. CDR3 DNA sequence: TGTGCCAGCAGTTTAGGGCAAGGGATTGAAAAACTGTTTTTT.